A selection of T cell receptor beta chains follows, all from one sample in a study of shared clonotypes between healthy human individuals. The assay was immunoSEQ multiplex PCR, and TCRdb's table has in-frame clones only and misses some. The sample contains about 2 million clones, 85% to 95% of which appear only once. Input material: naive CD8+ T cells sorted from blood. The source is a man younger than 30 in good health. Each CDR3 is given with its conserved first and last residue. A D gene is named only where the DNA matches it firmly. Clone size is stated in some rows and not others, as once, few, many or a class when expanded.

TGTGCCAGTACCACAGCGGGGCTCGGGGAGACCCAGTACTTC,CASTTAGLGETQYF,TRBV9,14,TRBD2,TRBJ2-5,.
TGTGCCAGCAGCTTGTTCAGAAAGGATAATTCACCCCTCCACTTT,CASSLFRKDNSPLHF,TRBV5-8,15,.,TRBJ1-6,.
TGTGCCAGCAGCGTAGGTTCCCAGGGGGCCAACAATGAGCAGTTCTTC,CASSVGSQGANNEQFF,TRBV9,16,TRBD1,TRBJ2-1,.
TGTGCCAGCAGTTACTCGGAGGGGGGCGATACGCAGTATTTT,CASSYSEGGDTQYF,TRBV6-5,14,.,TRBJ2-3,.
TGTGCCAGCAGCTTAGAAGGAGCTAATGAAAAACTGTTTTTT,CASSLEGANEKLFF,TRBV7-9,14,.,TRBJ1-4,.
TGTGCCAGCAGTTACGGGCAGGGGGATGAAAAACTGTTTTTT,CASSYGQGDEKLFF,TRBV6-5,14,TRBD1,TRBJ1-4,.
TGCGCCAGCACAACCCCGGACCCATCCGGGACTAACCCCTACGAGCAGTACTTC,CASTTPDPSGTNPYEQYF,TRBV10-1,18,TRBD2,TRBJ2-7,.
TGTGCCAGCATGAAGGGATTTGACACTGAAGCTTTCTTT,CASMKGFDTEAFF,TRBV27,13,.,TRBJ1-1,.
TGTGCCAGCAGCTTAGAGGTGGGGGTGGAAGAGGAGGCCTACAATGAGCAGTTCTTC,CASSLEVGVEEEAYNEQFF,TRBV11-2,19,.,TRBJ2-1,.
TGTGCCAGCAGCCCGGGAGACTCTGGGGCCAACGTCCTGACTTTC,CASSPGDSGANVLTF,TRBV5-6,15,.,TRBJ2-6,.
TGTGCCAGCAGCTTAGGAACGGACTCCTACAATGAGCAGTTCTTC,CASSLGTDSYNEQFF,TRBV11-3,15,.,TRBJ2-1,.
TGTGCCAGCAGTCCCAACCCGAGGACAGCTTGGTACCAAGAGACCCAGTACTTC,CASSPNPRTAWYQETQYF,TRBV27,18,.,TRBJ2-5,.
TGCGCCAGCAGCCAAGGCGGCGATGCAGGGGCAATTACCTCTGGAAACACCATATATTTT,CASSQGGDAGAITSGNTIYF,TRBV4-3,20,.,TRBJ1-3,.
TGTGCCAGCAGTCCGGGACTAGCGGGAGGGTTCTACGAGCAGTACTTC,CASSPGLAGGFYEQYF,TRBV27,16,TRBD2,TRBJ2-7,once
TGTGCCAGCAGCTCTCGGGGGGACGATGGCTACACCTTC,CASSSRGDDGYTF,TRBV7-3,13,.,TRBJ1-2,.
TGTGCCAGCAGTCCTATTGGGGGACCCCAAGGGTACGAGCAGTACTTC,CASSPIGGPQGYEQYF,TRBV6-6,16,.,TRBJ2-7,.
TGTGCCAGCAGCCTTACCTCCGCTCAGGGCGATGGCTACACCTTC,CASSLTSAQGDGYTF,TRBV27,15,.,TRBJ1-2,.
TGTGCCAGCAGCAGGGACAGCTATGGCTACACCTTC,CASSRDSYGYTF,TRBV5-6,12,TRBD1,TRBJ1-2,.
TGTGCCAGCAGCTCCTACCCGACAGGGATCAATGAGCAGTTCTTC,CASSSYPTGINEQFF,TRBV5-8,15,TRBD1,TRBJ2-1,.
TGTGCCAGCAGCGTAAGGGCTAGCGGATACACAGATACGCAGTATTTT,CASSVRASGYTDTQYF,TRBV9,16,TRBD2,TRBJ2-3,.
TGTGCCAGCAGATCCCGGGACAGGGGCTACGAGCAGTACTTC,CASRSRDRGYEQYF,TRBV5-5,14,TRBD1,TRBJ2-7,.
TGTGCCAGTAGTATCGAGGGAAATGAAGCTTTCTTT,CASSIEGNEAFF,TRBV19,12,.,TRBJ1-1,few
TGCACCAGCAGCCAAGATGGTAAGGGTACACCGTACACCGGGGAGCTGTTTTTT,CTSSQDGKGTPYTGELFF,TRBV1,18,.,TRBJ2-2,.
TGTGCCAGCAGCCATACAGGGTACGAGCAGTACTTC,CASSHTGYEQYF,TRBV7-9,12,.,TRBJ2-7,.
TGTGCCAGCAGCGCCGGGCCTGGCACCGGGGAGCTGTTTTTT,CASSAGPGTGELFF,TRBV9,14,.,TRBJ2-2,.
TGTGCCAGCAGTTTATTCACCGGACTCTACGAGCAGTACTTC,CASSLFTGLYEQYF,TRBV28,14,.,TRBJ2-7,once
TGTGCCAGCAGTTTCGAGACAGGGCTAGGGGAGCAGTACTTC,CASSFETGLGEQYF,TRBV2,14,TRBD1,TRBJ2-7,.
TGTGCCAGCAGCGTCGCCGGGACCGAAAATTCACCCCTCCACTTT,CASSVAGTENSPLHF,TRBV9,15,.,TRBJ1-6,.
TGTGCCAGCAGCCGACATAGCTACGAGCAGTACTTC,CASSRHSYEQYF,TRBV14,12,.,TRBJ2-7,.
TGCGCCAGCAGCTTGGAATCGGACACTGAAGCTTTCTTT,CASSLESDTEAFF,TRBV5-1,13,.,TRBJ1-1,.
TGTGCCAGCAGCTCGGGGACAGGGGGAGAGACCCAGTACTTC,CASSSGTGGETQYF,TRBV5-6,14,TRBD1,TRBJ2-5,.
TGTGCCAGCAGTTCGACGACAGGGTTCCAGCCCCAGCATTTT,CASSSTTGFQPQHF,TRBV27,14,TRBD1,TRBJ1-5,once
TGCGCCAGCAGCTTCGGGGGGACTACCTACGAGCAGTACTTC,CASSFGGTTYEQYF,TRBV5-1,14,TRBD2,TRBJ2-7,.
TGCGCCAGCAGCCAAGAACAGGTCGGCTCCTACGAGCAGTACTTC,CASSQEQVGSYEQYF,TRBV4-1,15,.,TRBJ2-7,.
TGTGCCAGCAGCTTAGGGTCGCCCCACGCTTATGGCTACACCTTC,CASSLGSPHAYGYTF,TRBV7-2,15,.,TRBJ1-2,.
TGTGCCAGCAGCGTATCAGGACAGAGCGAGCAGTACTTC,CASSVSGQSEQYF,TRBV9,13,.,TRBJ2-7,.
TGTGCCAGCTCACCACCAGTTGGGAACGAGCAGTACTTC,CASSPPVGNEQYF,TRBV18,13,.,TRBJ2-7,.
TGTGCCAGCAGCGTTAGCGGGGGGGTCACAGATACGCAGTATTTT,CASSVSGGVTDTQYF,TRBV9,15,TRBD2,TRBJ2-3,.
TGTGCCAGTAGCCCGAGCAGTTCCTCCTACGAGCAGTACTTC,CASSPSSSSYEQYF,TRBV19,14,.,TRBJ2-7,.
TGTGCCAGCAGGGAGACAGGGGGCGGCGGGGAGCTGTTTTTT,CASRETGGGGELFF,TRBV28,14,TRBD1,TRBJ2-2,.
TGTGCCAGCAGCAACACACCTAAAAACATTCAGTACTTC,CASSNTPKNIQYF,TRBV6-5,13,.,TRBJ2-4,.
TGTGCCAGCAGCTTAGGAATCCCAATCCCTAAGGACAATGAGCAGTTCTTC,CASSLGIPIPKDNEQFF,TRBV13,17,.,TRBJ2-1,.
TGTGCCAGTAGTGCCCCAACTAGGACCGTCGGCGAGCAGTACTTC,CASSAPTRTVGEQYF,TRBV19,15,.,TRBJ2-7,.